The clone carrying this T cell receptor (beta chain) was observed a handful of times. Its antigen is currently unknown. TCRdb reanalysed the RT-PCR reads using MiXCR and keeps one entry per CDR3 protein. The sample contains around 710,000 distinct CDR3 sequences, about 14% of which appear only once. Germline CDR1 reads SGHVS; CDR2 reads FQNEAQ. The CDR3 contains 14 residues. With 4 bases clipped from V and 7 bases from J, the junction kept 10 bases outside the gene matches. The data derive from a study of response to subunit inactivated influenza vaccine. Findings of the study overall: After each seasonal influenza vaccination, few new T cells are recruited, the authors suggested.

Specimen: PBMCs from blood, collected around 14 days before vaccination. This clonotype was sampled from a man in his fifties or sixties who received an inactivated influenza vaccine. V usage is TRBV7-8 and J usage is TRBJ2-7; 7 nucleotides match TRBD1. As DNA, the CDR3 is TGTGCCAGCAGCTGGGGACAGCGCCGAGGGGAGCAGTACTTC. As protein: CASSWGQRRGEQYF.